Presented here are 9 T cell receptor beta chains from one specimen sequenced in a study of shared clonotypes between healthy human individuals. TCRdb's table, derived via immunoSEQ multiplex PCR, lists solely in-frame clones and lacks some. The top ten hold 13% of the sample, which has hundreds of thousands of clones, 79% seen once. Sequencing was carried out using PBMCs. The source of these receptors is a middle-aged woman in good health. Some clones in this sample may be carry-over from other donors' samples.

The V call is TRBV7-3, the J call TRBJ1-1; no definite D call. V was trimmed by 5 bases and J by 1 base, leaving 5 bases between them. This CDR3 is 12 amino acids long. Germline V gives CDR1 SGHTA, CDR2 FQGTGA. CDR3 sequence: CASSPANTEAFF. For the CDR3, the DNA is TGTGCCAGCAGCCCAGCGAACACTGAAGCTTTCTTT.

CDR3 in DNA: TGTGCCATCACAGACAGGGTGGACCAGCCCCAGCATTTT. Translated, it gives CAITDRVDQPQHF. The V and J genes are TRBV10-3 and TRBJ1-5, with 7 bases identical to TRBD1. This CDR3 is built from 13 residues. CDR1 and CDR2 from the germline V gene are ENHRY and SYGVKD. The junction had 7 bases not matched to a gene; V was cut back by 7 bases and J by 7 bases.

The chain joins TRBV5-1 to TRBJ2-7; 7 nucleotides match TRBD2. This CDR3 contains 15 residues. The V gene's germline CDR1 is SGHRS and CDR2 YFSETQ. Germline trimming cut 4 bases from V and 1 base from J; bases unmatched to any gene: 8. The CDR3 DNA sequence: TGCGCCAGCAGCCCTAGGGAGGGACCATCCTACGAGCAGTACTTC. It codes for CASSPREGPSYEQYF.

This chain connects TRBV7-6 to TRBJ2-1, with D possibly TRBD1 on 5 matching bases. In germline, CDR1 is SGHVS, CDR2 FNYEAQ. V shed 6 bases and J shed 10 bases, with 16 bases lying between them. The CDR3 has 13 amino acids. The CDR3 region is CASSQEQGREQFF. The CDR3 nucleotides are TGTGCCAGCAGTCAAGAGCAGGGTAGGGAGCAGTTCTTC.

This chain joins TRBV7-9 and TRBJ2-1; D is unclear. The germline V gene has CDR1 SEHNR and CDR2 FQNEAQ (reference sequence). This CDR3 has 17 residues. Trimming removed 10 bases at V and 4 bases at J, with 26 bases between. The CDR3 protein is CATQRSRPPIVYNEQFF. The CDR3, as DNA: TGTGCCACTCAAAGGAGTAGGCCCCCGATAGTTTACAATGAGCAGTTCTTC.

This chain connects TRBV11-3 to TRBJ2-2; no reliable D call. The V and J ends lost 0 bases and 5 bases respectively, with 7 bases between them. Germline V lookup: CDR1 SGHNT, CDR2 YENEEA. The CDR3 contains 14 residues. The DNA of the CDR3 is TGTGCCAGCAGCTTAGATCCACAGACCGGGGAGCTGTTTTTT. Its translation is CASSLDPQTGELFF.

This chain links TRBV18 with TRBJ2-7; D is perhaps TRBD2 (6 bases). The V and J ends lost 2 bases and 1 base respectively, with 15 bases between them. Germline V CDR1 and CDR2: KGHSH, LQKENI. This CDR3 region has 16 residues. The CDR3: CASSPSGGRQSYEQYF. DNA for the CDR3: TGTGCCAGCTCACCATCTGGGGGGAGGCAATCCTACGAGCAGTACTTC.

The V call is TRBV7-9, the J call TRBJ2-3; TRBD2 matches 8 bases. The CDR3 consists of 14 residues. Trimming at V came to 7 bases and at J to 0 bases, leaving 3 bases not matched to a gene. Germline V gives CDR1 SEHNR, CDR2 FQNEAQ (reference sequence). Here the CDR3 reads CASNLAGSTDTQYF. The CDR3 bases are TGTGCCAGCAATCTAGCGGGTAGCACAGATACGCAGTATTTT. Full variable domain (remainder filled in from reference TRBV7-9 and TRBJ2-3): DTGVSQNPRHKITKRGQNVTFRCDPISEHNRLYWYRQTLGQGPEFLTYFQNEAQLEKSRLLSDRFSAERPKGSFSTLEIQRTEQGDSAMYLCASNLAGSTDTQYFGPGTRLTVL.

This clone was counted only a few times. This chain joins TRBV6-6 and TRBJ1-3; possibly TRBD1 for D (5 bases). The CDR3 loop spans 15 amino acids. Per germline, CDR1 MNHNY and CDR2 SVGAGI (reference sequence). With 7 bases removed from V and 1 base from J, the gap between germline ends came to 14 bases. CDR3 bases: TGTGCCAGCACGACAAGCGGGGGATCTGGAAACACCATATATTTT. Translated, it gives CASTTSGGSGNTIYF.